This TCR beta chain comes out of a study of blood T cell repertoires in COVID-19. Whole-study context: Both acute and convalescent COVID-19 samples were obtained from the United States, Italy and Spain. PBMCs, B-cell-depleted T cells, or T cells were the source of the cDNA or gDNA that made up the material.

In the source study's methods: Cell counts per sample came from amplifying reference gene primers. Measured with immunoSEQ multiplex PCR; TCRdb has only the in-frame clones, and not every one. The DNA gave D and trimming, while V, J and clone size come from that table. The repertoire has 200,000 to 300,000 clones, 80% to 90% of them found once; the top ten carry under 5.5%. J gave up 7 bases and V 7 bases, and 7 bases lay outside the gene matches. The CDR3 length is 15 residues. Germline lookup yields CDR1 SEHNR and CDR2 FQNEAQ (reference sequence). The chain uses TRBV7-9 and TRBJ2-2; TRBD2 agrees at 12 bases. This TCR was sampled from a man aged 60 to 69 with acute or convalescent COVID-19. The material sequenced was peripheral blood. DNA of the CDR3: TGTGCCAGCATCCTAGCGGGAGGGCCAATCGGGGAGCTGTTTTTT. This encodes CASILAGGPIGELFF. Supplemented by reference TRBV7-9 and TRBJ2-2, the full variable domain reads DTGVSQNPRHKITKRGQNVTFRCDPISEHNRLYWYRQTLGQGPEFLTYFQNEAQLEKSRLLSDRFSAERPKGSFSTLEIQRTEQGDSAMYLCASILAGGPIGELFFGEGSRLTVL.